This record concerns one T cell receptor beta chain sequence. Trimming removed 5 bases from V and 0 bases from J, with 12 bases in between. The germline V gene has CDR1 MDHEN and CDR2 SYDVKM. This CDR3 has 15 residues. This entry is derived from a study of blood T cells in healthy people across ages. Primers used in a second PCR of roughly 7 to 12 cycles were a sample-barcoded 5' primer and a J-beta primer mix. One entry per CDR3 protein, called by TCRdb with MiXCR from the 5' RACE reads. The repertoire holds 780,000 or so distinct CDR3 sequences, roughly 25% seen once, with under 4.5% in the top ten. In addition, the sample was reused for a study of T cells of mothers and their children.

This clonotype originated in a boy aged 5-17 years in good health. The chain is built from TRBV28 and TRBJ2-3; D remains unclear. The sample taken for sequencing was blood. CDR3 nucleotide sequence: TGTGCCAGCAGTCTGAGGATGGTCAGCACAGATACGCAGTATTTT. Translating gives CASSLRMVSTDTQYF.